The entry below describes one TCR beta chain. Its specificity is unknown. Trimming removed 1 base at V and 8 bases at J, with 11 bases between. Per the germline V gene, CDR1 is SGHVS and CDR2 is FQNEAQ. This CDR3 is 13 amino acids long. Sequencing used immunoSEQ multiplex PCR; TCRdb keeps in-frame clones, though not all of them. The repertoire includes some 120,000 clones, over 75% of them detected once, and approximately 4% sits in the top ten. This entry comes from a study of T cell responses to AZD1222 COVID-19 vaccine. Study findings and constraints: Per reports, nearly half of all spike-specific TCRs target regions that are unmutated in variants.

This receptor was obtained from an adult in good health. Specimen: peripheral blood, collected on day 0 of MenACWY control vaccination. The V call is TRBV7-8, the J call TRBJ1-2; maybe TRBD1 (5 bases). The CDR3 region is CASSLGFGAGYTF. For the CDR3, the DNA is TGTGCCAGCAGCTTAGGGTTCGGGGCAGGCTACACCTTC.